This TCR beta chain was obtained from a study of blood T cell repertoires in COVID-19. Study-level background: Researchers got acute and convalescent COVID-19 samples from the United States, Italy and Spain. PBMCs, B-cell-depleted T cells, or T cells were the source of the cDNA or gDNA that made up the material.

Repertoires were generated with immunoSEQ multiplex PCR, while TCRdb's copy carries only in-frame clones and drops some. The sample contains some 190,000 clones, around 80% of which appear only once. This CDR3 has 15 amino acids. Germline-derived CDR1 and CDR2 are MNHEY and SMNVEV (reference sequence). The V gene end was trimmed by 6 bases and the J gene end by 10 bases; junction bases not matched to a gene: 11. Seattle enrolled patients during active infection and tracked them longitudinally. The V call is TRBV27, the J call TRBJ1-6; 8 bases fit TRBD1. The sequencing input was peripheral blood. The TCR was taken from an elderly woman with COVID-19, enrolled during active disease. The CDR3 nucleotides are TGTGCCAGCAGCCCCAGGCAGGGGGCCGGGTCACCCCTCCACTTT. Translating it yields CASSPRQGAGSPLHF.